Shown below are 30 T cell receptor beta chains from a single sample sequenced in a study of control samples from healthy donors and cancer patients. This table comes from immunoSEQ multiplex PCR, and its TCRdb copy is limited to in-frame clones, with some not included. The sample has 84,000 or so clones; 91% are singletons. The sample was blood. The origin of the receptors is a man aged 30 to 45 in good health.

The genes are TRBV2 and TRBJ2-6, with TRBD2 matching over 8 bases. Germline V gene data show CDR1 as SNHLY and CDR2 as FYNNEI. This CDR3 region has 16 residues. The ends lost 8 bases at V and 2 bases at J; junction bases unmatched: 8. The CDR3 here is CASLGTSLAGANVLTF. The CDR3 DNA reads as TGTGCCAGCCTTGGGACTAGTTTGGCTGGGGCCAACGTCCTGACTTTC.

CDR3 DNA: TGTGCCAGCAGCATTCGGGGGACAGGGGGCCAGGACGAGCAGTACTTC. Translated, it gives CASSIRGTGGQDEQYF. The chain links TRBV9 to TRBJ2-7; 12 bases are a match to TRBD1. The CDR3 extends over 16 amino acids. In germline, CDR1 is SGDLS, CDR2 YYNGEE. V lost 4 bases, J lost 5 bases, and 10 bases stayed unmatched.

The genes are TRBV5-1 and TRBJ1-4; TRBD1 is a possible D gene (6 bases). The germline CDR1 and CDR2 sequences are SGHRS and YFSETQ. Deletions cut 1 base from V and 7 bases from J, with 14 bases between. The CDR3 spans 15 residues. The CDR3 bases are TGCGCCAGCAGCTTGTCCGACAGGCCTTCTGAAAAACTGTTTTTT. It yields the protein CASSLSDRPSEKLFF.

This sequence joins TRBV5-6 and TRBJ1-4; 8 bases agree with TRBD1. The germline V gene encodes CDR1 SGHDT and CDR2 YYEEEE. With 6 bases clipped from V and 8 bases from J, the junction kept 9 bases outside the gene matches. The CDR3 is made up of 14 amino acids. The chain's CDR3 is CASTRQGFGEKLFF. CDR3 DNA: TGTGCCAGCACCCGACAGGGGTTTGGAGAAAAACTGTTTTTT.

The rearrangement links TRBV10-3 to TRBJ1-1; D unclear. The CDR3 contains 15 residues. Germline loops: CDR1 ENHRY, CDR2 SYGVKD. V lost 2 bases to trimming and J lost 0 bases, with 10 bases between them. The CDR3 loop is CAISERSAVNTEAFF. CDR3 bases: TGTGCCATCAGTGAGAGGTCAGCAGTGAACACTGAAGCTTTCTTT.

This chain uses TRBV2 with TRBJ1-4; possible D gene TRBD1, 6 bases. Trimming shortened V by 7 bases and J by 0 bases, and 15 bases separated the two germline ends. In germline, CDR1 is SNHLY, CDR2 FYNNEI. The CDR3 spans 16 residues. Written as DNA, the CDR3 is TGTGCCAGCAATCCACAGGGCGGTGCAACTAATGAAAAACTGTTTTTT. This translates into CASNPQGGATNEKLFF. The whole variable domain, remainder taken from reference TRBV2 and TRBJ1-4, is EPEVTQTPSHQVTQMGQEVILRCVPISNHLYFYWYRQILGQKVEFLVSFYNNEISEKSEIFDDQFSVERPDGSNFTLKIRSTKLEDSAMYFCASNPQGGATNEKLFFGSGTQLSVL.

The chain links TRBV19 to TRBJ2-1; 8 positions match TRBD1. The CDR3 has 13 residues. Germline lookup yields CDR1 LNHDA and CDR2 SQIVND (reference sequence). The junction had 9 bases not matched to a gene; V was cut back by 7 bases and J by 10 bases. The CDR3, as DNA: TGTGCCAGTACCCCTCCCGGACAGGGCGAGCAGTTCTTC. This translates into CASTPPGQGEQFF.

This clone showed up just a few times. The junction does not match germline at one end; this may be a read error. The V and J genes are TRBV5-5 and TRBJ1-1, with 9 nucleotides matching TRBD1. In germline, CDR1 is SGHKS, CDR2 YYEKEE (reference sequence). The CDR3 consists of 17 residues. The chain's CDR3 is CASTLLQGAGGYTEAFF. Here the CDR3 DNA reads TGTGCCAGCACCTTGCTACAGGGGGCGGGTGGGTACACTGAAGCTTTCTTT.

The chain couples TRBV5-1 to TRBJ2-5, with 7 bases matching TRBD1. CDR1 is SGHRS and CDR2 is YFSETQ in the germline V gene. Trimming took 5 bases from V and 4 from J; bases not matched to a gene: 14. The CDR3 has 16 residues. The CDR3 nucleotides read TGCGCCAGCAGGATAAACGACAGGGAGTGGGGAGAGACCCAGTACTTC. This encodes CASRINDREWGETQYF.

The chain uses TRBV19 and TRBJ2-3, with TRBD1 as a possible D gene (6 bases). The CDR3 runs 15 residues. The germline V gene has CDR1 LNHDA and CDR2 SQIVND (reference sequence). V was shortened by 1 base and J by 0 bases, with 8 bases between the two germline ends. DNA for the CDR3: TGTGCCAGTAGTATAGTAGGGGGAAGCACAGATACGCAGTATTTT. Protein: CASSIVGGSTDTQYF.

This clone was found once. The chain has TRBV15 and TRBJ2-2, with D unresolved. Germline lookup yields CDR1 LNHNV and CDR2 YYDKDF (reference sequence). The V and J ends lost 6 bases and 8 bases respectively, with 13 bases between them. The CDR3 is made up of 13 amino acids. CDR3 bases: TGTGCCACCAGAGTCGGTGGGTCAGGGGAGCTGTTTTTT. Translated, it gives CATRVGGSGELFF.

This clone has a single count. The CDR3 here is CASSSPRDRGSPLHF. The CDR3 nucleotides are TGTGCCAGCAGCTCGCCCAGAGACAGGGGTTCACCCCTCCACTTT. The chain links TRBV5-5 to TRBJ1-6; TRBD1 agrees at 8 bases. CDR1 is SGHKS, CDR2 YYEKEE, per germline (reference sequence). The CDR3 is made up of 15 amino acids. Trimming cost V 3 bases and J 9 bases; bases outside gene matches: 8.

A note on this clone: The germline gene is not matched at one end of the junction; a read error may be the cause. The rearrangement uses TRBV5-6 and TRBJ1-2; 8 bases map to TRBD1. The CDR3 is 12 residues long. The germline gives CDR1 SGHDT, CDR2 YYEEEE. The CDR3 region is CASSSWTGYYVF. The CDR3 DNA sequence: TGTGCCAGCAGCTCCTGGACAGGGTATTACGTCTTC. The full variable domain, with the rest looked up from reference TRBV5-6 and TRBJ1-2, is DAGVTQSPTHLIKTRGQQVTLRCSPKSGHDTVSWYQQALGQGPQFIFQYYEEEERQRGNFPDRFSGHQFPNYSSELNVNALLLGDSALYLCASSSWTGYYVFGSGTRLTVV.

The chain combines TRBV7-2 with TRBJ2-2; TRBD2 is a possible D gene (5 bases). The CDR3 spans 17 residues. The V and J ends lost 6 bases and 4 bases respectively, with 21 bases between them. CDR1 SGHTA and CDR2 FQGNSA come from the germline V gene. The CDR3 nucleotides are TGTGCCAGCAGGATGCATCGGGAACGGCTTAGCACCGGGGAGCTGTTTTTT. Residues: CASRMHRERLSTGELFF.

V is TRBV28 and J is TRBJ2-3, with D unresolved. This CDR3 is built from 11 residues. Germline V lookup: CDR1 MDHEN, CDR2 SYDVKM. For the CDR3, the DNA is TGTGAAAAGACCGCCTGCCGTACGCAGTATTTT. It translates to CEKTACRTQYF.

The genes are TRBV18 and TRBJ1-2; no reliable D call. Germline assignment: CDR1 KGHSH and CDR2 LQKENI. The CDR3 runs 18 residues. V lost 2 bases and J lost 2, with 21 bases in between. The CDR3 region has the DNA TGTGCCAGCTCACCATCGAACGAGGTTATCTCCGGGAACTATGGCTACACCTTC. Residues: CASSPSNEVISGNYGYTF.

V and J are TRBV7-9 and TRBJ1-4; 8 nucleotides align to TRBD1. Germline V CDR1 and CDR2: SEHNR, FQNEAQ (reference sequence). The length of the CDR3 is 15 residues. V was pared by 5 bases and J by 4 bases, with 6 bases of the junction left unmatched. The CDR3 nucleotides read TGTGCCAGCAGCCCGGGACAGGACTTTAATGAAAAACTGTTTTTT. It codes for CASSPGQDFNEKLFF.

The gene calls are TRBV4-3 and TRBJ2-4; D not certain. Germline loops: CDR1 LGHNA, CDR2 YSLEER. The V gene lost 3 bases and the J gene lost 0 bases, with 9 bases spanning the gap. CDR3 length equals 15 residues. For the CDR3, the DNA is TGCGCCAGCAGCCAGCTGTACCTAGCCAAAAACATTCAGTACTTC. It encodes CASSQLYLAKNIQYF.

This chain joins TRBV5-1 and TRBJ2-7; D is unresolved. Looked up from germline, CDR1 is SGHRS and CDR2 is YFSETQ. With 7 bases removed from V and 3 bases from J, the gap between germline ends came to 11 bases. This CDR3 contains 12 residues. As DNA, the CDR3 is TGCGCCAGCTCTCGCGGTGACTACGAGCAGTACTTC. Amino acid sequence: CASSRGDYEQYF.

The V and J genes are TRBV6-6 and TRBJ2-5; the D call may be TRBD1 or TRBD2 (5 bases each). This CDR3 is built from 13 residues. V was shortened by 2 bases and J by 4 bases, with 8 bases between the two germline ends. CDR1 is MNHNY, CDR2 SVGAGI, per germline (reference sequence). The CDR3 region is CASSYLGRETQYF. The CDR3 region has the DNA TGTGCCAGCAGTTACCTGGGACGAGAGACCCAGTACTTC.

This clone was observed a few times. The gene calls are TRBV10-3 and TRBJ2-1; maybe TRBD2 (5 bases). V gave up 0 bases and J gave up 3 bases, with 15 bases separating them. Looked up from germline, CDR1 is ENHRY and CDR2 is SYGVKD. This CDR3 has 17 amino acids. CDR3 sequence reads: CAISESPGLAGYNEQFF. The CDR3 nucleotides are TGTGCCATCAGTGAGTCGCCCGGACTGGCGGGCTACAATGAGCAGTTCTTC.

This chain connects TRBV4-1 to TRBJ1-1; 7 bases are shared with TRBD1. There are 15 residues in the CDR3. With 1 base clipped from V and 4 bases from J, the junction kept 6 bases outside the gene matches. The germline CDR1 and CDR2 sequences are MGHRA and YSYEKL. The CDR3 DNA sequence: TGCGCCAGCAGCCAAGGTCCGACAGGGACCACTGAAGCTTTCTTT. Amino acids: CASSQGPTGTTEAFF.

The chain joins TRBV4-1 to TRBJ2-3; possibly TRBD2 for D (6 bases). V lost 0 bases and J 2 bases, leaving 15 bases between the germline ends. CDR3 size: 17 residues. CDR1 is MGHRA, CDR2 YSYEKL, per germline. The CDR3: CASSQEGGWTVTDTQYF. CDR3 nucleotide sequence: TGCGCCAGCAGCCAAGAGGGGGGATGGACCGTCACAGATACGCAGTATTTT.

The chain employs TRBV4-1 and TRBJ2-7, with 7 bases that match TRBD2. Trimming at V came to 1 base and at J to 5 bases, leaving 8 bases not matched to a gene. CDR1 is MGHRA and CDR2 is YSYEKL in the germline V gene. The CDR3 is 15 amino acids. The CDR3 reads CASSQGGREFDEQYF. In nucleotides, the CDR3 is TGCGCCAGCAGCCAAGGGGGGAGGGAATTCGACGAGCAGTACTTC.

In DNA form, the CDR3 reads TGTGCCAGCAGCCCAAGGGACGGGTCCTCTGGAAACACCATATATTTT. Protein: CASSPRDGSSGNTIYF. J is TRBJ1-3 and V is TRBV7-9, with D possibly matching TRBD1 (5 bases). V lost 5 bases and J lost 0, with 14 bases in between. This CDR3 is built from 16 residues. Germline V gene lookup returns CDR1 SEHNR and CDR2 FQNEAQ (reference sequence).

The rearrangement joins TRBV13 to TRBJ2-5; no clear D gene. The V gene's germline CDR1 is PRHDT and CDR2 FYEKMQ (reference sequence). Trimming removed 4 bases from V and 1 base from J, with 13 bases in between. There are 15 residues in the CDR3. The CDR3 loop reads CASSWLGMSQETQYF. CDR3 bases: TGTGCCAGCAGCTGGCTAGGGATGAGCCAAGAGACCCAGTACTTC.

The rearrangement links TRBV19 to TRBJ2-2; 14 positions agree with TRBD2. This CDR3 spans 17 amino acids. V dropped 7 bases and J dropped 1; count of bases not matched to a gene: 5. Germline V lookup: CDR1 LNHDA, CDR2 SQIVND (reference sequence). The CDR3 DNA is TGTGCCAGTAACTTAGGACTAGCGGGGGGGAACACCGGGGAGCTGTTTTTT. Translation: CASNLGLAGGNTGELFF.

This chain uses TRBV24-1 with TRBJ1-2, with D unresolved. V was trimmed by 4 bases and J by 4 bases, leaving 15 bases between them. Germline lookup yields CDR1 KGHDR and CDR2 SFDVKD. The CDR3 covers 15 residues. The CDR3 sequence: CATSDPRGNSYGYTF. CDR3 bases: TGTGCCACCAGTGACCCTCGGGGAAATTCCTATGGCTACACCTTC.

In its sample, this clone was seen once. The V and J genes are TRBV7-9 and TRBJ1-5; unclear D gene. The germline V gene has CDR1 SEHNR and CDR2 FQNEAQ (reference sequence). This CDR3 has 13 amino acids. The V end lost 2 bases, the J end lost 6 bases, and 8 bases lay between the germline ends. The CDR3 is CASSLLSGQPQHF. CDR3 nucleotides: TGTGCCAGCAGCTTACTGTCGGGTCAGCCCCAGCATTTT. Looking up the rest from reference TRBV7-9 and TRBJ1-5 gives the full variable domain: DTGVSQNPRHKITKRGQNVTFRCDPISEHNRLYWYRQTLGQGPEFLTYFQNEAQLEKSRLLSDRFSAERPKGSFSTLEIQRTEQGDSAMYLCASSLLSGQPQHFGDGTRLSIL.

The chain is built from TRBV9 and TRBJ1-3; 8 positions match TRBD1. The germline V gene encodes CDR1 SGDLS and CDR2 YYNGEE. The CDR3 has 15 residues. V shed 0 bases, J shed 2 bases, and the junction held 1 base outside the gene matches. The CDR3: CASSVGTGTGNTIYF. The CDR3 DNA follows: TGTGCCAGCAGCGTAGGGACAGGGACTGGAAACACCATATATTTT.